The TCR beta chain described here comes from a study of monozygotic twins with inflammatory bowel disease. The CDR3 loop spans 16 amino acids. Germline V gene data show CDR1 as MGHRA and CDR2 as YSYEKL. TCRdb reanalyzed the 5' RACE reads and collapses them to one entry per CDR3 protein, without DNA. This sample lists approximately 200,000 distinct CDR3 sequences; its ten largest clones have roughly 8%. The rearrangement joins TRBV4-1 to TRBJ1-5; TCRdb lists TRBD1, though no DNA is available to test this call. The sample taken for sequencing was blood. This TCR derives from a human donor with ulcerative colitis or Crohn's disease, or a healthy co-twin of an affected twin (not recorded which). This chain's CDR3 is CASSQLDRALDQPQHF.